A selection of T cell receptor beta chains follows, all from one sample in a study of blood T cells in healthy people across ages. MiXCR, applied by TCRdb to the 5' RACE reads, yields one record per CDR3 protein. The data hold over 1.5 million distinct CDR3 sequences, with roughly 52% observed a single time. The sample was blood. The receptors stem from a woman in her thirties or forties in good health. The CDR3 runs from the conserved cysteine through the conserved F or W. D genes are given only for firm matches. Clone sizes are given selectively: once, few, many, or a class where the clone is expanded.

clone_size	v_call	d_call	j_call	cdr3_nt	cdr3_aa
many	TRBV7-2	NA	TRBJ2-3	TGTGCCAGCAGTCCAGACCGCACAGATACGCAGTATTTT	CASSPDRTDTQYF
NA	TRBV7-9	NA	TRBJ2-1	TGTGCCAGCAGCTTCCCCCAACGGGGAGACAATGAGCAGTTCTTC	CASSFPQRGDNEQFF
NA	TRBV3-1	NA	TRBJ2-7	TGTGCCAGCAGCCACTACACACAGACCTACGAGCAGTACTTC	CASSHYTQTYEQYF
few	TRBV27	NA	TRBJ2-1	TGTGCCAGCAGGGTGACAAGCTCCTACAATGAGCAGTTCTTC	CASRVTSSYNEQFF
NA	TRBV6-5	NA	TRBJ2-4	TGTGCCAGCAGTTACGAGGCGGGATTAGCCAAAAACATTCAGTACTTC	CASSYEAGLAKNIQYF
NA	TRBV4-3	NA	TRBJ2-1	TGCGCCAGCAGCCAAGCCGGAGGGAGTTACTCCTACAATGAGCAGTTCTTC	CASSQAGGSYSYNEQFF
NA	TRBV6-5	TRBD2	TRBJ2-5	TGTGCCAGCAGTTCACCCGGGGGGTTGAAGACCCAGTACTTC	CASSSPGGLKTQYF
NA	TRBV7-9	TRBD2	TRBJ2-5	TGTGCCAGCAGCTTAGCGCCTACTAGCGGGGGTTTGGAGACCCAGTACTTC	CASSLAPTSGGLETQYF
NA	TRBV4-2	NA	TRBJ2-5	TGTGCCAGCAGCCAAGACGGATTACAAGAGACCCAGTACTTC	CASSQDGLQETQYF
NA	TRBV6-6	TRBD1	TRBJ1-6	TGTGCCACCCAAATCGGGACAGGGAAAAATTCACCCCTCCACTTT	CATQIGTGKNSPLHF
few	TRBV5-1	TRBD2	TRBJ2-5	TGCGCCAGCAGCACCACTAGCGGGGGACCTCAAGAGACCCAGTACTTC	CASSTTSGGPQETQYF
NA	TRBV20-1	TRBD1	TRBJ1-6	TGCAGTGCTAGATCCGGGACAGGGATTTCGAATTCACCCCTCCACTTT	CSARSGTGISNSPLHF
NA	TRBV7-3	TRBD2	TRBJ2-3	TGTGCCAGCAGCGAACCGGGACTAGCGGGGGGAAACACAGATACGCAGTATTTT	CASSEPGLAGGNTDTQYF
NA	TRBV7-2	NA	TRBJ2-3	TGTGCCAGCAGCTATGGTAGGGGCACAGATACGCAGTATTTT	CASSYGRGTDTQYF
NA	TRBV20-1	TRBD2	TRBJ2-7	TGCAGTGCTAGAGACTCGGGGCGGGGGACCTCCTACGAGCAGTACTTC	CSARDSGRGTSYEQYF
NA	TRBV12-3/TRBV12-4	NA	TRBJ2-3	TGTGCCAGCAGTTTGGACGTCGGGGGCACAGATACGCAGTATTTT	CASSLDVGGTDTQYF
NA	TRBV6-6	TRBD1	TRBJ2-1	TGTGCCAGCAAACCCACCCGGGACAGGGGTAATGAGCAGTTCTTC	CASKPTRDRGNEQFF
NA	TRBV29-1	NA	TRBJ2-3	TGCAGCGCTGGCCCCATAGATAGACAACGGGGTACGCGGTATTTT	CSAGPIDRQRGTRYF